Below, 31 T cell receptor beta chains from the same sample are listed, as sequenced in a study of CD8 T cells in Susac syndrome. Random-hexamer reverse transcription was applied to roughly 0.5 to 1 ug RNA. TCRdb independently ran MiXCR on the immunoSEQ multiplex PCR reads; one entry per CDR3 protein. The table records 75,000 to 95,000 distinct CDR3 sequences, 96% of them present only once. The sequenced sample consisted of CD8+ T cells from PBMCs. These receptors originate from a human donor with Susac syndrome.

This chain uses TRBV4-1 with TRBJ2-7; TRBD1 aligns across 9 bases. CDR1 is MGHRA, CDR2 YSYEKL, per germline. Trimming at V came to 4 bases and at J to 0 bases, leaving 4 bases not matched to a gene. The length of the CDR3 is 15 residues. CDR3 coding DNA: TGCGCCAGCAGCCTCCTGGGACAGGGCTCCTACGAGCAGTACTTC. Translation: CASSLLGQGSYEQYF.

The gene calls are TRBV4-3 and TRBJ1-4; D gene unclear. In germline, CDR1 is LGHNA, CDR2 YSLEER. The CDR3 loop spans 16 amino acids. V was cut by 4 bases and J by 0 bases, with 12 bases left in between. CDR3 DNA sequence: TGCGCCAGCAGCCGCAGCTACAGCTCAACTAATGAAAAACTGTTTTTT. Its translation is CASSRSYSSTNEKLFF.

CDR3 sequence (DNA): TGTGCCACCATAGACAGGGGAAGAGGGAAGGGGGACTATGGCTACACCTTC. Protein: CATIDRGRGKGDYGYTF. The chain recombines TRBV24-1 with TRBJ1-2; 8 bases align to TRBD1. J lost 3 bases, V lost 8 bases, and 16 bases had no gene match. The CDR3 length is 17 residues. Germline loops: CDR1 KGHDR, CDR2 SFDVKD.

DNA for the CDR3: TGCGCCAGCAGCTTGGACTCCCCAGATACGCAGTATTTT. It yields the protein CASSLDSPDTQYF. The chain couples TRBV5-1 to TRBJ2-3; D gene unclear. V was pared by 0 bases and J by 4 bases, with 6 bases between. Germline lookup yields CDR1 SGHRS and CDR2 YFSETQ. The CDR3 is made up of 13 amino acids.

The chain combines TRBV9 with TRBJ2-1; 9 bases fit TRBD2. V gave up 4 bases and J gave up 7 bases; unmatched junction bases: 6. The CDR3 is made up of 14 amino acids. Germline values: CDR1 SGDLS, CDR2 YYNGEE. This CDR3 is CASSLAGSSNEQFF. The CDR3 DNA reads TGTGCCAGCAGCCTAGCGGGGTCGAGTAATGAGCAGTTCTTC. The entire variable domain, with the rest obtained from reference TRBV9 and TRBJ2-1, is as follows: DSGVTQTPKHLITATGQRVTLRCSPRSGDLSVYWYQQSLDQGLQFLIQYYNGEERAKGNILERFSAQQFPDLHSELNLSSLELGDSALYFCASSLAGSSNEQFFGPGTRLTVL.

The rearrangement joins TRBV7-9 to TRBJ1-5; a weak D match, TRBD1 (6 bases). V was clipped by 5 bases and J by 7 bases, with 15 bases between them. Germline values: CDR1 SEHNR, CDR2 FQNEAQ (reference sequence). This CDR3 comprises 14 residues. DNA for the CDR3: TGTGCCAGCAGCCTCGACAGGATGGGACAGCCCCAGCATTTT. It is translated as CASSLDRMGQPQHF. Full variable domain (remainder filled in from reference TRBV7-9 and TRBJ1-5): DTGVSQNPRHKITKRGQNVTFRCDPISEHNRLYWYRQTLGQGPEFLTYFQNEAQLEKSRLLSDRFSAERPKGSFSTLEIQRTEQGDSAMYLCASSLDRMGQPQHFGDGTRLSIL.

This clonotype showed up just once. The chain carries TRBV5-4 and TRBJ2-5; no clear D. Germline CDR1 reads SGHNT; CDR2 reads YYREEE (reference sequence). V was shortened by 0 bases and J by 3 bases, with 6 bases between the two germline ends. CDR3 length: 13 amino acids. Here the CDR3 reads CASSLVTEETQYF. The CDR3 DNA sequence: TGTGCCAGCAGCTTGGTAACAGAAGAGACCCAGTACTTC.

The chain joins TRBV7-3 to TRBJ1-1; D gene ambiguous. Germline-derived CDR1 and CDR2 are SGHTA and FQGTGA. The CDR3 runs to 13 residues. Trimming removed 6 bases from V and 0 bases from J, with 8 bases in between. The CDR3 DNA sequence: TGTGCCAGCAGTCGTAATATGAACACTGAAGCTTTCTTT. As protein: CASSRNMNTEAFF.

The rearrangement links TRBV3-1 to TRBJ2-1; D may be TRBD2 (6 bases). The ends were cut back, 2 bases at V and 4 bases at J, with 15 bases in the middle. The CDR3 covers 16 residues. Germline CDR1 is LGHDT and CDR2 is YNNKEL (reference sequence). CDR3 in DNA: TGTGCCAGCAGCCAAAGAGGAGCGGGCCTTTACAATGAGCAGTTCTTC. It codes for CASSQRGAGLYNEQFF.

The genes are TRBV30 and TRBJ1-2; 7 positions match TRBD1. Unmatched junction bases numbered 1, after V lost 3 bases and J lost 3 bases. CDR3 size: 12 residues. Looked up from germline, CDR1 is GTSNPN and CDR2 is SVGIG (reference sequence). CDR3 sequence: CAWRTGYYGYTF. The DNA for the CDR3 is TGTGCCTGGAGGACAGGGTACTATGGCTACACCTTC.

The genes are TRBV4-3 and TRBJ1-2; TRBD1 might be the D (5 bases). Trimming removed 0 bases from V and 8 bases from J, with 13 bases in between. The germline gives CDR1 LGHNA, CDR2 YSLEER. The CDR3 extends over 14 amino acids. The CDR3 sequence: CASSQEMPGSGYTF. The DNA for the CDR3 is TGCGCCAGCAGCCAAGAGATGCCAGGGAGCGGCTACACCTTC.

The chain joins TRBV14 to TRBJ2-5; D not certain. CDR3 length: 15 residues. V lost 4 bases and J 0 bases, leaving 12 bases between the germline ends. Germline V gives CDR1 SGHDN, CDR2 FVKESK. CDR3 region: CASSPPGKYQETQYF. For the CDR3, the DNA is TGTGCCAGCAGCCCTCCCGGAAAGTACCAAGAGACCCAGTACTTC. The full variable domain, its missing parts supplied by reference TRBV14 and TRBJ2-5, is EAGVTQFPSHSVIEKGQTVTLRCDPISGHDNLYWYRRVMGKEIKFLLHFVKESKQDESGMPNNRFLAERTGGTYSTLKVQPAELEDSGVYFCASSPPGKYQETQYFGPGTRLLVL.

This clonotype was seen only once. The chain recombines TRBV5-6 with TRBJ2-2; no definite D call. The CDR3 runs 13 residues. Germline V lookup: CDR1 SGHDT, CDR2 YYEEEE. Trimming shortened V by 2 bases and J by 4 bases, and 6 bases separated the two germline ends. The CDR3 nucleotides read TGTGCCAGCAGCTTCAGGATCACCGGGGAGCTGTTTTTT. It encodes CASSFRITGELFF.

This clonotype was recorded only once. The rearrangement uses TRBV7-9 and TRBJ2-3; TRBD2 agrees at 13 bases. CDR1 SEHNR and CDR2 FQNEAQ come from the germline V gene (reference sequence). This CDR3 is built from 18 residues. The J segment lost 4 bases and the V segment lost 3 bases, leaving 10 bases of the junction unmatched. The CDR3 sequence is CASSFPLRLAGGSDTQYF. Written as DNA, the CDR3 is TGTGCCAGCAGCTTTCCTCTACGACTAGCGGGGGGTTCAGATACGCAGTATTTT.

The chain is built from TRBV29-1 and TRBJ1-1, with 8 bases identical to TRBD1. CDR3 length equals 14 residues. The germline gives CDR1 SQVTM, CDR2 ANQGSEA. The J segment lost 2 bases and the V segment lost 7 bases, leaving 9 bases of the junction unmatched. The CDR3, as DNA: TGCAGCGGCTCTGGACAGGGACCAAACACTGAAGCTTTCTTT. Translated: CSGSGQGPNTEAFF.

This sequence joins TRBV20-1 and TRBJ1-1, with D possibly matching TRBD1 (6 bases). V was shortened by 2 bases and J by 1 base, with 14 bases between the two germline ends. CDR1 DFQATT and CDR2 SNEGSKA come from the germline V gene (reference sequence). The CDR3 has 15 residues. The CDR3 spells CSARHYRGGNTEAFF. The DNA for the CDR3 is TGCAGTGCTAGACATTATAGGGGGGGGAACACTGAAGCTTTCTTT.

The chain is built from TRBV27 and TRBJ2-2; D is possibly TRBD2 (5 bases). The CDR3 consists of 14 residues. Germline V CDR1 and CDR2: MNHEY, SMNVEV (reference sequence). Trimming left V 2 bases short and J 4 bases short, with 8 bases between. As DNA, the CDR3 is TGTGCCAGCAGTTTACGGGGTGGCACCGGGGAGCTGTTTTTT. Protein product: CASSLRGGTGELFF.

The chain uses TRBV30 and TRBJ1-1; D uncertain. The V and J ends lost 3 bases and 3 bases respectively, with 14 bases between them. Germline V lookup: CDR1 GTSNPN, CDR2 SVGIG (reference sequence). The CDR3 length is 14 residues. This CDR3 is CAWRPGIRDTEAFF. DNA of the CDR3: TGTGCCTGGAGACCGGGAATTAGGGACACTGAAGCTTTCTTT.

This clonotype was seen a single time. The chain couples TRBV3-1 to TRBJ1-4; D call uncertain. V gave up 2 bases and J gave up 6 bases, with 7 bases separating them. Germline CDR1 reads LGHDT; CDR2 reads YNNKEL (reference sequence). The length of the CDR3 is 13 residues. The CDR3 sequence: CASSQRQDEKLFF. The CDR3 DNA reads TGTGCCAGCAGCCAAAGGCAGGATGAAAAACTGTTTTTT.

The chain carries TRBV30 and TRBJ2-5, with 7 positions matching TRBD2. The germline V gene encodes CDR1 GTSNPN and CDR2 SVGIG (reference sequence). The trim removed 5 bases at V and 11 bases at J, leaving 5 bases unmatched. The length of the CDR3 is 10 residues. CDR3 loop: CAWGGGEQYF. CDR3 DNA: TGTGCCTGGGGGGGAGGGGAGCAGTACTTC.

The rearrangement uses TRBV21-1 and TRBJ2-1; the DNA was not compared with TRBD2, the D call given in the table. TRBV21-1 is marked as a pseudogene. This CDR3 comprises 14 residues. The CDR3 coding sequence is TGTGCCAGCAGCAAGAGGGCCCTGAACGATGAGCAGTTCTTC. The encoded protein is CASSKRALNDEQFF.

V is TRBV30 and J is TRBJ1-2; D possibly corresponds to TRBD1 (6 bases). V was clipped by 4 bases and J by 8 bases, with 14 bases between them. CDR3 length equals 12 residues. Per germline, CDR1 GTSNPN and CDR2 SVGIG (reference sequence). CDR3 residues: CAWMEQGLGYTF. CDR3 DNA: TGTGCCTGGATGGAACAGGGTTTAGGCTACACCTTC.

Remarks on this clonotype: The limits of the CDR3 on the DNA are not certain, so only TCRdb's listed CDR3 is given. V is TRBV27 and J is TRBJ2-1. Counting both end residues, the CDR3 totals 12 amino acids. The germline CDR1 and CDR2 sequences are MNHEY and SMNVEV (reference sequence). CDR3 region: CASSFGDGEQFF.

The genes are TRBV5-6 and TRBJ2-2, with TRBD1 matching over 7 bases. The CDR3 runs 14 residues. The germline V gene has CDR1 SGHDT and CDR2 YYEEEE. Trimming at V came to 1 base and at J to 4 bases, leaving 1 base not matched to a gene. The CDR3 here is CASSLSGGTGELFF. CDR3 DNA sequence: TGTGCCAGCAGCTTGTCAGGGGGCACCGGGGAGCTGTTTTTT.

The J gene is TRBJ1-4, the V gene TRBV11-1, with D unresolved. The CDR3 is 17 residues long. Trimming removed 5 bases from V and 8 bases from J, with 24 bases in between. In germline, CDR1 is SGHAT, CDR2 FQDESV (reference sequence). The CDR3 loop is CASSHNRPGRREEKLFF. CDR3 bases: TGTGCCAGCAGCCACAACCGACCGGGCCGCCGAGAGGAAAAACTGTTTTTT.

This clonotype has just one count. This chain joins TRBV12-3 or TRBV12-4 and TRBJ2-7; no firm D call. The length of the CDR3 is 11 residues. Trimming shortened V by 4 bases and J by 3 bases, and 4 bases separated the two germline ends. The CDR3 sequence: CASSSIYEQYF. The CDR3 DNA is TGTGCCAGCAGTTCCATCTACGAGCAGTACTTC.

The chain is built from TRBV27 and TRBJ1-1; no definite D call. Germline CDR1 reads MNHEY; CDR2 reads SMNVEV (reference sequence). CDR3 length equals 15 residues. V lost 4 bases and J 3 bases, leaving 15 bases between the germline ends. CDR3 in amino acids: CASSSSLTEYTEAFF. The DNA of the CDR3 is TGTGCCAGCAGTTCCTCCCTGACTGAATACACTGAAGCTTTCTTT.

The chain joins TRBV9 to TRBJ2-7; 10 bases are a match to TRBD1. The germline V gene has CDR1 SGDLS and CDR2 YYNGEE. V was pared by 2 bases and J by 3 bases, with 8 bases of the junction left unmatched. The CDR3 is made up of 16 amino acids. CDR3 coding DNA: TGTGCCAGCAGCGTTGGACAGGGGGAGTTCCGCTACGAGCAGTACTTC. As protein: CASSVGQGEFRYEQYF.

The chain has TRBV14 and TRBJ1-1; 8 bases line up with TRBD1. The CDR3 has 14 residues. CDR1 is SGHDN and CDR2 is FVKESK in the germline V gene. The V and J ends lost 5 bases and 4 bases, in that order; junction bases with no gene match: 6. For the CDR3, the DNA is TGTGCCAGCAGCTACGACAGGGGAGGCACTGAAGCTTTCTTT. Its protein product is CASSYDRGGTEAFF.

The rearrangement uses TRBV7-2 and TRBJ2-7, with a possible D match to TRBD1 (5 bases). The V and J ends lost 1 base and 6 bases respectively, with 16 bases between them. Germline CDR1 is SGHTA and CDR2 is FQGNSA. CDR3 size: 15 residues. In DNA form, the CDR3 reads TGTGCCAGCAGCTTAGGTCTGGCAGGGTGGGTCGAGCAGTACTTC. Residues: CASSLGLAGWVEQYF.

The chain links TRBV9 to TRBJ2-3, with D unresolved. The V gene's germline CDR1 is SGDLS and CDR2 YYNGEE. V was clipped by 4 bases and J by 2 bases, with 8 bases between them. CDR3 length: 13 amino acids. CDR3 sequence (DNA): TGTGCCAGCAGCCCTCAGGCCACAGATACGCAGTATTTT. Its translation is CASSPQATDTQYF.